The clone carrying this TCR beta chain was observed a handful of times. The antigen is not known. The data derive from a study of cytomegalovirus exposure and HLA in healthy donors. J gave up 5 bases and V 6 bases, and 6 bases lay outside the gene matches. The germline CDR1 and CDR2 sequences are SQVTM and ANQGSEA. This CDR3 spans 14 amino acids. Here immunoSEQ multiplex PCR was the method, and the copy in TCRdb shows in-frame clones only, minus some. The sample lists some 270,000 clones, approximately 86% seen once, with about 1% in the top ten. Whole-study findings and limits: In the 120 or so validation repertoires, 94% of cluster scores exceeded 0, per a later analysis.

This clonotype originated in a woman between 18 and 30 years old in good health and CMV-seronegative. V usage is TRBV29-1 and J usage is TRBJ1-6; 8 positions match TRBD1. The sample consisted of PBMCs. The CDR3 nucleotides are TGCAGCGTCGAACAGGGGGTGGATAATTCACCCCTCCACTTT. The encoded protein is CSVEQGVDNSPLHF.